Listed below are T cell receptor beta chains from one sample, sequenced in a study of T cell repertoires in cytomegalovirus infection. The antigens of these receptors remain unknown. One entry per CDR3 protein, called by TCRdb with MiXCR from the reads. The sample lists some 920,000 distinct CDR3 sequences; roughly 31% were seen once. The specimen was cultured CD8+ T cells from PBMCs, collected from culture after CMV antigen stimulation. These receptors all stem from a human donor in good health (CMV status not recorded). Some clones in this sample may be carry-over from other donors' samples. CDR3s include the opening cysteine and the closing phenylalanine or tryptophan. Each record gives: D gene, clone size, J gene, V gene, CDR3 DNA, CDR3 protein. A D gene is named only where the DNA matches it firmly. A clone size is listed for some rows: how often the clone was seen (once, few, many), or a class if it is expanded.

TRBD2 | - | TRBJ2-1 | TRBV27 | TGTGCCAGCAGCCCTTTCGCAGGACTAGCGGGGGGCAGTGAGCAGTTCTTC | CASSPFAGLAGGSEQFF
- | few | TRBJ2-1 | TRBV19 | TGTGCCAGTAGTATAGGGCAAACGTGGGGGCCCAGTTCCGAGCAGTTCTTC | CASSIGQTWGPSSEQFF
- | - | TRBJ1-1 | TRBV7-9 | TGTGCCAGCAGCTTAAATCGGATCTCGGGCACTGAAGCTTTCTTT | CASSLNRISGTEAFF
- | few | TRBJ2-7 | TRBV7-4 | TGTGCCAGCAGCTTAGGGGCACCGCCTAGGAACGAGCAGTACTTC | CASSLGAPPRNEQYF
- | - | TRBJ2-2 | TRBV20-1 | TGCAGTGCTAGGAGACCCAGGGACATGGCCACCGGGGAGCTGTTTTTT | CSARRPRDMATGELFF
- | - | TRBJ2-1 | TRBV7-9 | TGTGCCAGCAGCGGAAGGCGGGCCGAGCCCTCTAATGAGCAGTTCTTC | CASSGRRAEPSNEQFF
- | - | TRBJ2-3 | TRBV2 | TGTGCCAGCCACGGCAGGTCTATTACAGATACGCAGTATTTT | CASHGRSITDTQYF
- | - | TRBJ2-2 | TRBV4-1 | TGCGCCAGCAGCCAAGGTCCCGGGGCAGCCACCGGGGAGCTGTTTTTT | CASSQGPGAATGELFF
- | few | TRBJ1-2 | TRBV23-1 | TGCGCCAGCAGTCATCGGAGAAACAGGGCGGCGCTCGGCTACACCTTC | CASSHRRNRAALGYTF
- | many | TRBJ1-1 | TRBV7-6 | TGTGCCAGCAGCTTAGGACACAACACTGAAGCTTTCTTT | CASSLGHNTEAFF
- | - | TRBJ2-1 | TRBV20-1 | TGCAGTGCTAGAGACGAGGATACAGGGAATGAGCAGTTCTTC | CSARDEDTGNEQFF
TRBD1 | - | TRBJ2-3 | TRBV13 | TGTGCCAGCGCTGGGACAGGGGACGCTAGCACAGATACGCAGTATTTT | CASAGTGDASTDTQYF
TRBD1 | - | TRBJ1-2 | TRBV28 | TGTGCCAGCAGAGAGGGGGCCGCTTACTATGGCTACACCTTC | CASREGAAYYGYTF
- | once | TRBJ2-5 | TRBV5-1 | TGCGCCAGCAGCTTGATGAGAGGGGGAGTTGACTCGGAGACCCAGTACTTC | CASSLMRGGVDSETQYF
TRBD1 | many | TRBJ1-1 | TRBV12-3/TRBV12-4 | TGTGCCAGCAGTTCGACAGGGACCACTGAAGCTTTCTTT | CASSSTGTTEAFF
- | - | TRBJ2-1 | TRBV6-8 | TGTGCCAGCAGTTACGTTCAGGCTGGCAATGAGCAGTTCTTC | CASSYVQAGNEQFF
- | few | TRBJ1-4 | TRBV25-1 | TGTGCCAGCAGAAATAAGGGAGAGCGGGGTGAAAAACTGTTTTTT | CASRNKGERGEKLFF
TRBD2 | few | TRBJ2-1 | TRBV7-6 | TGTGCCAGCAGCTCCCCGGACGGGGGTAGCGGGGGATCTTACAATGAGCAGTTCTTC | CASSSPDGGSGGSYNEQFF
TRBD1 | few | TRBJ2-2 | TRBV7-8 | TGTGCCAGCAGCTTATGGGGAAACAGGGGGCGTACCGGGGAGCTGTTTTTT | CASSLWGNRGRTGELFF
TRBD1 | - | TRBJ1-2 | TRBV6-2/TRBV6-3 | TGTGCCAGCAGTTACTGGGACAGGGAAAAGGATGGCTACACCTTC | CASSYWDREKDGYTF